One and the same sample provided the 10 T cell receptor beta chains below, sequenced in a study of T cell responses to AZD1222 COVID-19 vaccine (dated by TCRdb to the early 2020s). The sample's time point label, decoded: about 28 days (+/-7) after the second vaccine dose. Library generation was performed with the immunoSEQ multiplex PCR assay. TCRdb took this table from immuneACCESS and kept in-frame rearrangements with V and J called. Such tables lack part of the clones; where checked against another copy, unresolved V genes explain under half of the gap, and the rest is unexplained. In this sample the table shows tens of thousands of clones, roughly 90% of which occur a single time. The ten top clones hold around 3.2% of the sample. The sample was peripheral blood, taken 28 days after the second AZD1222 dose. The origin of the receptors is an adult who received the AZD1222 COVID-19 vaccine.

The CDR3 nucleotides are TGTGCCAGCCGAGCGGGGGGGGCCTACGAGCAGTACTTC. It yields the protein CASRAGGAYEQYF. The chain combines TRBV6-5 with TRBJ2-7; 10 nucleotides agree with TRBD2. The CDR3 is 13 amino acids. J gave up 2 bases and V 8 bases, and 3 bases lay outside the gene matches. CDR1 and CDR2 (germline): MNHEY, SVGAGI.

The V and J genes are TRBV15 and TRBJ1-3; D is perhaps TRBD1 (6 bases). The CDR3 contains 15 residues. V gave up 0 bases and J gave up 9 bases, with 15 bases separating them. CDR1 is LNHNV, CDR2 YYDKDF, per germline (reference sequence). CDR3 residues: CATSRDRGLSFTIYF. The CDR3 DNA reads TGTGCCACCAGCAGAGATAGGGGGTTGAGTTTCACCATATATTTT.

The rearrangement links TRBV2 to TRBJ1-4; TRBD1 matches 10 bases. Unmatched junction bases numbered 2, after V lost 6 bases and J lost 10 bases. The CDR3 covers 12 residues. CDR1 and CDR2 from the germline V gene are SNHLY and FYNNEI. This CDR3 reads CASRDRGAKLFF. CDR3 coding DNA: TGTGCCAGCAGGGACAGGGGGGCAAAACTGTTTTTT.

This clone was seen a single time. The rearrangement links TRBV25-1 to TRBJ1-4, with 9 bases lining up with TRBD1. V lost 4 bases, J lost 11 bases, and 8 bases stayed unmatched. CDR1 MGHDK and CDR2 SYGVNS come from the germline V gene. The CDR3 spans 14 residues. In DNA, the CDR3 is TGTGCCAGCAGTGGGGACAGGGTTAAGGGGAAACTGTTTTTT. Amino acids: CASSGDRVKGKLFF. Filled out from reference TRBV25-1 and TRBJ1-4, the complete variable domain reads EADIYQTPRYLVIGTGKKITLECSQTMGHDKMYWYQQDPGMELHLIHYSYGVNSTEKGDLSSESTVSRIRTEHFPLTLESARPSHTSQYLCASSGDRVKGKLFFGSGTQLSVL.

The rearrangement links TRBV18 to TRBJ1-2, with TRBD1 identical over 8 bases. Germline lookup yields CDR1 KGHSH and CDR2 LQKENI. After removal of 3 bases from V and 6 bases from J, the junction contained 12 bases not matched to a gene. This CDR3 is built from 16 residues. The CDR3 DNA follows: TGTGCCAGCTCACCCCCCAGGGCCGACAGGGGAGATGGCTACACCTTC. Translation: CASSPPRADRGDGYTF.

The V gene is TRBV9, the J gene TRBJ1-2; D is unclear. The germline V gene has CDR1 SGDLS and CDR2 YYNGEE. V gave up 1 base and J gave up 0 bases, with 13 bases separating them. This CDR3 region has 16 residues. This chain's CDR3 is CASSVFGSSSNYGYTF. The CDR3 DNA reads as TGTGCCAGCAGCGTATTCGGCAGCTCTTCTAACTATGGCTACACCTTC. The full variable domain, in which reference TRBV9 and TRBJ1-2 provide the parts outside the CDR3, is DSGVTQTPKHLITATGQRVTLRCSPRSGDLSVYWYQQSLDQGLQFLIQYYNGEERAKGNILERFSAQQFPDLHSELNLSSLELGDSALYFCASSVFGSSSNYGYTFGSGTRLTVV.

The CDR3 DNA reads TGTGCCAGCAGTGAAGACGTCAGAAACCATGGCTACACCTTC. It specifies CASSEDVRNHGYTF. The V call is TRBV6-1, the J call TRBJ1-2, with no clear D. Germline V CDR1 and CDR2: MNHNS, SASEGT. Between the trimmed V and J ends, which lost 1 base and 6 bases, there was a span of 12 bases. CDR3 length: 14 amino acids.

The J gene is TRBJ1-1, the V gene TRBV7-3; D unresolved. This CDR3 has 13 amino acids. V lost 7 bases to trimming and J lost 0 bases, with 9 bases between them. Germline V gene sequence: CDR1 SGHTA, CDR2 FQGTGA. The CDR3 coding sequence is TGTGCCAGCAAAGGAGACCTGAACACTGAAGCTTTCTTT. This translates into CASKGDLNTEAFF.

The chain uses TRBV13 and TRBJ2-4; tentative D call: TRBD1 (5 bases). V gave up 6 bases and J gave up 0 bases, with 15 bases separating them. The length of the CDR3 is 16 residues. The germline gives CDR1 PRHDT, CDR2 FYEKMQ (reference sequence). The CDR3 loop is CASSLVGRLAKNIQYF. CDR3 DNA sequence: TGTGCCAGCAGTCTGGTGGGGCGTCTAGCCAAAAACATTCAGTACTTC.

This clone was observed a handful of times. CDR3 loop: CASQNVPNTEAFF. The CDR3 bases are TGTGCCAGCCAAAACGTCCCGAACACTGAAGCTTTCTTT. The J gene is TRBJ1-1, the V gene TRBV6-5; no reliable D call. The CDR3 length is 13 residues. CDR1 and CDR2 (germline): MNHEY, SVGAGI. Trimming left V 8 bases short and J 1 base short, with 11 bases between.